What follows are 27 T cell receptor beta chains derived from one specimen sequenced in a study of T-cell memory formation after mild COVID-19. Each CDR3 protein is one row after TCRdb ran MiXCR on the 5' RACE reads. The sample consists of hundreds of thousands of distinct CDR3 sequences, 25% to 30% of them appearing once. Specimen: PBMCs or a T cell subset sorted from them (not recorded which). The receptors stem from an adult woman who had mild COVID-19 (a few samples of this study predate the infection). Cell type and time point are not known.

The sample holds a few counts of this clonotype. The chain combines TRBV20-1 with TRBJ1-1; 9 nucleotides agree with TRBD1. The CDR3 is made up of 15 amino acids. With V trimmed by 6 bases and J by 6 bases, 14 bases remained unmatched. The V gene's germline CDR1 is DFQATT and CDR2 SNEGSKA (reference sequence). CDR3 nucleotide sequence: TGCAGTGCCAGTCCCGGGACAGGGTGGTCGGCTGAAGCTTTCTTT. Encoded protein: CSASPGTGWSAEAFF.

The V and J genes are TRBV9 and TRBJ2-3, with TRBD1 as a possible D gene (6 bases). Trimming took 3 bases from V and 2 from J, leaving 16 bases between them. Germline V gene lookup returns CDR1 SGDLS and CDR2 YYNGEE. This CDR3 has 16 residues. The CDR3 nucleotides read TGTGCCAGCAGCGGGACAGACAGCCGCGCCACAGATACGCAGTATTTT. Encoded protein: CASSGTDSRATDTQYF.

As concerns this clonotype: At one boundary the junction diverges from the germline segment, which might be a read error. The genes are TRBV5-1 and TRBJ2-1; 8 bases fit TRBD2. Germline CDR1 reads SGHRS; CDR2 reads YFSETQ. CDR3 length: 14 residues. CDR3 residues: CSSSGGGGNNEQFF. As DNA, the CDR3 is TGCTCCAGCAGCGGCGGCGGGGGGAACAATGAGCAGTTCTTC.

This clonotype was recorded at least ten times. This chain links TRBV9 with TRBJ2-5; TRBD2 aligns across 7 bases. The junction had 5 bases not matched to a gene; V was cut back by 1 base and J by 5 bases. CDR1 and CDR2 from the germline V gene are SGDLS and YYNGEE. The CDR3 length is 14 residues. The CDR3 sequence is CASSVLGGIETQYF. The CDR3 DNA reads as TGTGCCAGCAGCGTATTGGGAGGGATCGAGACCCAGTACTTC.

This clonotype was seen a handful of times. The chain combines TRBV5-4 with TRBJ2-4, with 7 bases aligning to TRBD1. Germline V gene lookup returns CDR1 SGHNT and CDR2 YYREEE (reference sequence). J gave up 6 bases and V 1 base, and 4 bases lay outside the gene matches. The CDR3 covers 14 residues. CDR3 amino acids: CASSLRGPGNIQYF. The CDR3 DNA reads as TGTGCCAGCAGCTTGAGGGGGCCCGGAAACATTCAGTACTTC.

J is TRBJ2-1 and V is TRBV2, with D maybe TRBD1 (6 bases). With 7 bases removed from V and 8 bases from J, the gap between germline ends came to 15 bases. This CDR3 is built from 13 residues. Germline values: CDR1 SNHLY, CDR2 FYNNEI. The CDR3 here is CASTPQGEDEQFF. The CDR3 nucleotides are TGTGCCAGCACACCACAGGGTGAAGATGAGCAGTTCTTC.

This clonotype occurred a few times. V is TRBV30 and J is TRBJ2-2; 9 nucleotides match TRBD1. The CDR3 loop spans 14 amino acids. In germline, CDR1 is GTSNPN, CDR2 SVGIG (reference sequence). The V gene end was trimmed by 4 bases and the J gene end by 1 base; junction bases not matched to a gene: 1. Here the CDR3 reads CAWMGQGNTGELFF. The CDR3 DNA follows: TGTGCCTGGATGGGACAGGGGAACACCGGGGAGCTGTTTTTT.

V and J are TRBV12-3 or TRBV12-4 and TRBJ2-3; unclear D gene. The CDR3 length is 11 residues. Trimming stripped 4 bases from V and 10 bases from J, with 9 bases between. The CDR3 is CASSSSNAQYF. DNA of the CDR3: TGTGCCAGCAGTTCGTCGAACGCGCAGTATTTT.

This clonotype was seen more than once but under ten times. This sequence joins TRBV12-3 or TRBV12-4 and TRBJ1-2, with D unclear. V gave up 6 bases and J gave up 0 bases, with 14 bases separating them. CDR3 length: 15 amino acids. This CDR3 is CASSPSPVSNYGYTF. CDR3 nucleotides: TGTGCCAGCAGCCCTAGTCCAGTCTCTAACTATGGCTACACCTTC.

The genes are TRBV7-9 and TRBJ2-5; D is undetermined. CDR1 is SEHNR, CDR2 FQNEAQ, per germline (reference sequence). Trimming removed 5 bases at V and 4 bases at J, with 14 bases between. There are 14 residues in the CDR3. The CDR3 region has the DNA TGTGCCAGCAGCCCCGGACCCCGGTCAGAGACCCAGTACTTC. Protein sequence: CASSPGPRSETQYF.

This chain links TRBV6-5 with TRBJ1-2; D gene ambiguous. Trimming removed 0 bases from V and 6 bases from J, with 17 bases in between. The CDR3 has 16 amino acids. CDR1 is MNHEY, CDR2 SVGAGI, per germline. DNA for the CDR3: TGTGCCAGCAGTTACTCGGAATCGTCCCGAGGGCATGGCTACACCTTC. This sequence encodes CASSYSESSRGHGYTF.

The chain combines TRBV29-1 with TRBJ1-4; 8 positions agree with TRBD1. Trimming took 7 bases from V and 4 from J; bases not matched to a gene: 8. Germline CDR1 and CDR2: SQVTM and ANQGSEA. This CDR3 region has 14 residues. The chain's CDR3 is CSASGQGGNEKLFF. DNA for the CDR3: TGCAGCGCGAGCGGACAGGGTGGTAATGAAAAACTGTTTTTT.

This clonotype was observed a few times. This chain uses TRBV6-5 with TRBJ1-3; D ambiguous. V was shortened by 4 bases and J by 0 bases, with 7 bases between the two germline ends. Per the germline V gene, CDR1 is MNHEY and CDR2 is SVGAGI. This CDR3 has 14 residues. Here the CDR3 DNA reads TGTGCCAGCAGTTTTCACCCCTCTGGAAACACCATATATTTT. This encodes CASSFHPSGNTIYF.

In nucleotides, the CDR3 is TGTGCCAGCAGCCAAGCACCGGGTCGAACGACTGAAGCTTTCTTT. Translating it yields CASSQAPGRTTEAFF. The chain couples TRBV14 to TRBJ1-1; D unresolved. Germline V CDR1 and CDR2: SGHDN, FVKESK. Deletions cut 1 base from V and 5 bases from J, with 14 bases between. The CDR3 loop spans 15 amino acids.

This clonotype has a handful of counts. The chain couples TRBV5-1 to TRBJ2-3; 9 nucleotides line up with TRBD1. The CDR3 runs to 16 residues. The V gene's germline CDR1 is SGHRS and CDR2 YFSETQ. The V gene end was trimmed by 0 bases and the J gene end by 6 bases; junction bases not matched to a gene: 8. DNA of the CDR3: TGCGCCAGCAGCTTGGGGACAGGGGTCCCCTCGGATACGCAGTATTTT. This encodes CASSLGTGVPSDTQYF.

This clonotype was seen more than once but under ten times. This rearrangement joins TRBV20-1 to TRBJ1-1; D gene uncertain. Between the trimmed V and J ends, which lost 3 bases and 4 bases, there was a span of 9 bases. This CDR3 comprises 12 residues. Germline assignment: CDR1 DFQATT and CDR2 SNEGSKA (reference sequence). The CDR3 DNA reads as TGCAGTGCTAGGAAGGGTGCCACTGAAGCTTTCTTT. It translates to CSARKGATEAFF.

The V call is TRBV27, the J call TRBJ1-1; TRBD1 agrees at 10 bases. V lost 3 bases, J lost 1 base, and 5 bases stayed unmatched. From germline, CDR1 is MNHEY and CDR2 SMNVEV (reference sequence). This CDR3 contains 16 residues. For the CDR3, the DNA is TGTGCCAGCAGTTTCAGGACAGGGGGTCGGAACACTGAAGCTTTCTTT. Its translation is CASSFRTGGRNTEAFF.

The V gene is TRBV7-3, the J gene TRBJ1-1; TRBD1 matches at 10 bases. CDR1 is SGHTA and CDR2 is FQGTGA in the germline V gene. CDR3 size: 15 residues. Unmatched junction bases numbered 2, after V lost 0 bases and J lost 4 bases. The CDR3 loop reads CASSLTGTGATEAFF. The CDR3, as DNA: TGTGCCAGCAGCTTAACCGGGACAGGGGCCACTGAAGCTTTCTTT.

In its sample, this clonotype was seen a few times. The CDR3 here is CATSRSGGGPYEQYF. The CDR3 DNA reads as TGTGCCACCAGCCGAAGCGGAGGGGGCCCCTACGAGCAGTACTTC. The gene calls are TRBV15 and TRBJ2-7; weak D call: TRBD1 (7 bases). The V end was cut by 5 bases, the J end by 2 bases, with 16 bases between. The germline V gene has CDR1 LNHNV and CDR2 YYDKDF (reference sequence). This CDR3 is built from 15 residues.

This chain joins TRBV6-2 or TRBV6-3 and TRBJ1-3; unclear D gene. The germline gives CDR1 MNHEY, CDR2 SVGEGT. The CDR3 totals 14 residues. Trimming took off 7 bases at V and 0 bases at J, with 10 bases between the two ends. The CDR3 nucleotides read TGTGCCAGCAAGTCCGAACTCTCTGGAAACACCATATATTTT. Amino acids: CASKSELSGNTIYF.

There are many counts of this clonotype. The chain carries TRBV7-6 and TRBJ2-7; D gene uncertain. The CDR3 sequence is 14 residues long. Germline CDR1 is SGHVS and CDR2 is FNYEAQ. With 1 base removed from V and 4 bases from J, the gap between germline ends came to 11 bases. DNA for the CDR3: TGTGCCAGCAGCTTAGGGAATGACGGATACGAGCAGTACTTC. Its protein is CASSLGNDGYEQYF.

V is TRBV24-1 and J is TRBJ2-7; 8 nucleotides align to TRBD1. The CDR3 has 19 residues. With V trimmed by 4 bases and J by 3 bases, 19 bases remained unmatched. Looked up from germline, CDR1 is KGHDR and CDR2 is SFDVKD. CDR3 nucleotide sequence: TGTGCCACCAGTGACCAGAGGCAGCTTGCAGGGGGCACGAACTACGAGCAGTACTTC. Protein sequence: CATSDQRQLAGGTNYEQYF.

This clonotype was counted only a few times. The rearrangement uses TRBV6-6 and TRBJ2-1; 9 bases line up with TRBD2. The CDR3 sequence is 12 residues long. Trimming at V came to 4 bases and at J to 10 bases, leaving 2 bases not matched to a gene. The germline CDR1 and CDR2 sequences are MNHNY and SVGAGI (reference sequence). The CDR3 DNA sequence: TGTGCCAGCAGTTCTCTAGCGGGGGAGCAGTTCTTC. Residues: CASSSLAGEQFF.

This clonotype appeared a single time. A junction end diverges from the germline sequence, so it may reflect a read error. The chain links TRBV2 to TRBJ1-2; 9 bases fit TRBD1. The CDR3 runs to 15 residues. The germline V gene encodes CDR1 SNHLY and CDR2 FYNNEI. The CDR3 loop is CASSARIPPGQGTYF. DNA for the CDR3: TGTGCCAGCAGTGCTCGAATTCCCCCGGGACAGGGAACCTACTTC.

The V gene is TRBV27, the J gene TRBJ1-2; D might be TRBD1 (5 bases). CDR1 and CDR2 (germline): MNHEY, SMNVEV (reference sequence). The CDR3 consists of 14 residues. Trimming pared 2 bases from V and 2 bases from J, leaving 9 bases between. The CDR3 nucleotides read TGTGCCAGCAGTTTAAGAAGACAGAACTATGGCTACACCTTC. Amino acid sequence: CASSLRRQNYGYTF.

This clonotype was recorded a few times. The chain carries TRBV5-1 and TRBJ2-1; TRBD1 matches at 9 bases. CDR3 length: 15 residues. The junction had 6 bases not matched to a gene; V was cut back by 4 bases and J by 4 bases. Per the germline V gene, CDR1 is SGHRS and CDR2 is YFSETQ. Here the CDR3 reads CASSVGDRAYNEQFF. The CDR3 DNA reads as TGCGCCAGCAGCGTGGGGGACAGGGCTTACAATGAGCAGTTCTTC.

This clonotype occurred a few times. The chain couples TRBV9 to TRBJ2-7; 8 nucleotides match TRBD1. V lost 0 bases and J lost 4; bases outside the gene matches: 6. CDR3 length: 15 residues. Germline CDR1 and CDR2: SGDLS and YYNGEE. CDR3 sequence: CASSVGQGSGYEQYF. CDR3 DNA sequence: TGTGCCAGCAGCGTAGGACAGGGGAGTGGGTACGAGCAGTACTTC.